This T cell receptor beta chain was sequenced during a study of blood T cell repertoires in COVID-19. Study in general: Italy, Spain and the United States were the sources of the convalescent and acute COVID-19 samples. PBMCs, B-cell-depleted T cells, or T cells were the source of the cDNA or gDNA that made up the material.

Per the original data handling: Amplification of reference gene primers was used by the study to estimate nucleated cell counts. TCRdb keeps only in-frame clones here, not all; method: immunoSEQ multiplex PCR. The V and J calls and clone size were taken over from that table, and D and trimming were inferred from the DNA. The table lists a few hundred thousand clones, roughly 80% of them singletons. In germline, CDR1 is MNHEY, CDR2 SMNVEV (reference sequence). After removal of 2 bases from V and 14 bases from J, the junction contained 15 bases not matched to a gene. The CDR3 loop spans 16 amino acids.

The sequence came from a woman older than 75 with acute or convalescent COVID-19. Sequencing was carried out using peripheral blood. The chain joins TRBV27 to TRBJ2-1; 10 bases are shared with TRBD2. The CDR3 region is CASSLLLAGAKQKKFF. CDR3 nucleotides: TGTGCCAGCAGTTTACTCCTAGCGGGAGCGAAGCAGAAGAAGTTCTTC.